One T cell receptor beta chain is described in this entry. The antigen this receptor binds is unknown. No base-level quality is on record; no much larger clone is a single base apart. Here V drops 1 base and J drops 0 bases, and the junction holds 14 bases not matched to any gene. From a lookup of the germline V gene (reference sequence), CDR1 and CDR2 are DFQATT and SNEGSKA. From its cysteine to its phenylalanine, the CDR3 spans 18 amino acids. Just the 54-base CDR3 DNA is kept, in frame starting at base 1. The data were obtained in a study of blood T cells in healthy people across ages (dated by TCRdb to about 2015). Background for the entire study: In model experiments, roughly one uniquely barcoded TCR beta cDNA molecule per two T cells was captured by template switching. Age-related changes in TCR beta repertoire diversity were measured in the study by deep sequencing normalized with unique cDNA molecular identifiers. The study analyzed two additional independent replicas of 1 million unique cDNA reads from the same blood draw for two donors, one aged 18 to 29 and one aged 80 or older. To avoid experimental bias, donors of different ages were randomly spread across the sequencing lanes. Four age groups were formed from the donors: young (average roughly 16 years), middle-aged (less than 40), aged (more than 55) and long-lived (82).

The library was generated by 5' RACE. Reads for this sample came from an Illumina HiSeq 2500. A second PCR of 7 to 11 cycles was performed with a sample-barcoded 5' primer and a J-beta primer mix. Each TCR beta cDNA molecule received a unique molecular identifier from a template-switch 5' adaptor carrying 12 random nucleotides. Each sample yielded at least 3 million CDR3-containing paired-end reads. First-strand cDNA was synthesized from all RNA with the Mint cDNA synthesis kit, primed by a TRBC-specific oligonucleotide. After uracil-DNA glycosylase treatment, a first 18-cycle PCR used universal primers M1SS and BC2_uni_R on all cDNA. As for the authors' bioinformatics: For normalization, 1 million high-quality reads, each with a distinct molecular identifier, were randomly selected from each sample. Instead of being binned into consensus sequences, reads with shared molecular identifiers were discarded. MiTCR, run with a Q25 quality threshold and the strictest error-elimination algorithm, handled CDR3 identification, clonotype clustering and error correction. A nonparametric unseen species model using Euler transformation provided a lower-bound estimate of total TCR beta diversity. Clones were called with MiXCR by TCRdb after fastp trimmed the public reads at Q25, and only in-frame beta chains were retained. Records with the same CDR3 protein are collapsed into one entry carrying the most frequent genes and DNA. The V and J calls and clone size come from TCRdb's table, not from the authors' own analysis. For this sample there are just over 1 million distinct CDR3 sequences; under 45% appear just once. The top ten hold approximately 17% of the sample.

Donors were around 37 systemically healthy Caucasian individuals from Russia aged roughly 6 to 90 years. About 9.6 milliliters of peripheral blood were collected from each donor into EDTA-treated Vacutainer tubes. Ficoll-Paque density-gradient centrifugation was used to isolate PBMCs, with at least 6.5 million per sample. Trizol reagent was used to extract total RNA from the PBMCs, yielding at least 5.5 micrograms per sample. The percentages of naive CD45RAhigh/CD27high T cells were determined by flow cytometry on a PBMC aliquot from every donor. Broad study findings and their caveats: A strong correlation was found between observed TCR beta diversity and the percentage of naive T cells measured by flow cytometry. Because the CMV infection status of the donors was unknown, age-related changes in expanded clonotypes may potentially have been confounded. Estimates of total diversity based on one million sequenced T cells were regarded as lower bounds and as underestimates. The long-lived group showed more naive CD4+ T cells, fewer expanded clones and increased TCR diversity than the aged group, suggesting age selection. Observed TCR beta diversity per million T cells fell roughly linearly with age, and a significant reduction was already apparent by age roughly 40. Because profiling used bulk unsorted PBMCs, naive and antigen-experienced compartments could not be compared conclusively.

The rearranged segments are TRBV20-1 and TRBJ1-1; 7 central nucleotides agree with TRBD1. Specimen: blood. The sequence came from an older woman in good health. The sequenced DNA: TGCAGTGCTAGAGCCGACAGGGTAATTTGGGGAATGAACACTGAAGCTTTCTTT. Translated, it gives CSARADRVIWGMNTEAFF.